Below, one TCR beta chain is given with its context. The antigen remains undetermined. The table came from immunoSEQ multiplex PCR; TCRdb's copy has only in-frame clones and leaves some out. The profile shows about 33,000 clones, just under 80% of them singletons. This entry is derived from a study of T cells in localized non-small cell lung cancer. Study-wide results and caveats: Longer overall survival was linked to higher blood T cell density. When the top 100 tumor clones were examined, a median about 60 of them also appeared in the adjacent lung, which was paired and uninvolved. Sequencing covered just one tumor region, so heterogeneity cannot be ruled out. Of the tissues analyzed, uninvolved adjacent lung showed maximal T cell clonality, greater than tumor.

The sample consisted of peripheral blood, taken before any cancer treatment. The sequence derives from a male donor at least 60 years old with stage III squamous cell lung carcinoma.

In DNA form, the CDR3 reads TGTGCCAGCAGCTTGGAGAGGGATGATCAGCCCCAGCATTTT. Translated, it gives CASSLERDDQPQHF. The chain employs TRBV5-7 and TRBJ1-5; D ambiguous. TRBV5-7 is classed as an ORF, of uncertain function. The CDR3 has 14 residues. V was pared by 0 bases and J by 5 bases, with 9 bases between.